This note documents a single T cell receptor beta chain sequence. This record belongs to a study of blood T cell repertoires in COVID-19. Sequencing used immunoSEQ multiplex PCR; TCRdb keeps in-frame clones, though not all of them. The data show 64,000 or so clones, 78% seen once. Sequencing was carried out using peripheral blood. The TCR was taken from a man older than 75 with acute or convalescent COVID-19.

The CDR3 DNA sequence: TGTGCCAGCAGCTCCGGACAGGACGACGAGCAGTACTTC. Translated: CASSSGQDDEQYF. The chain links TRBV13 to TRBJ2-7, with 7 bases fitting TRBD1. V lost 4 bases, J lost 5 bases, and 5 bases stayed unmatched. There are 13 residues in the CDR3. The germline gives CDR1 PRHDT, CDR2 FYEKMQ (reference sequence).